The source of this T cell receptor beta chain is a study of Graves' ophthalmopathy and Graves' hyperthyroidism. V was pared by 2 bases and J by 2 bases, with 8 bases of the junction left unmatched. The CDR3 has 17 amino acids. CDR1 is ENHRY, CDR2 SYGVKD, per germline. Ophthalmopathy in the donors was of moderate-to-severe activity, with CAS ≥3, NOSPECS ≥4 and duration under 3 months. Pregnancy or lactation, uncontrolled infections and other autoimmune diseases were grounds for excluding patients. Clinicians made diagnoses from clinical symptoms, serum thyroxine, TRAb, thyroid ultrasound and orbital computed tomography. The starting material, roughly 9.7 ml of fresh peripheral blood, provided the PBMCs. The authors amplified TCR beta CDR3 regions from RNA transcripts. The authors performed first-round RT-PCR with HTBI primers and then a second-round multiplex PCR. MiXCR, applied by TCRdb to the multiplex PCR reads, yields one record per CDR3 protein. The sample yields 350,000 or so distinct CDR3 sequences, 15% to 20% seen once.

This clonotype was recorded at least ten times. Sequenced: peripheral blood. This TCR was sampled from an adult man with Graves' ophthalmopathy. The chain couples TRBV10-3 to TRBJ2-5; 10 bases are shared with TRBD2. This CDR3 reads CAISERSSGRGQETQYF. The CDR3 coding sequence is TGTGCCATCAGTGAGCGTTCTAGCGGGAGAGGGCAAGAGACCCAGTACTTC.